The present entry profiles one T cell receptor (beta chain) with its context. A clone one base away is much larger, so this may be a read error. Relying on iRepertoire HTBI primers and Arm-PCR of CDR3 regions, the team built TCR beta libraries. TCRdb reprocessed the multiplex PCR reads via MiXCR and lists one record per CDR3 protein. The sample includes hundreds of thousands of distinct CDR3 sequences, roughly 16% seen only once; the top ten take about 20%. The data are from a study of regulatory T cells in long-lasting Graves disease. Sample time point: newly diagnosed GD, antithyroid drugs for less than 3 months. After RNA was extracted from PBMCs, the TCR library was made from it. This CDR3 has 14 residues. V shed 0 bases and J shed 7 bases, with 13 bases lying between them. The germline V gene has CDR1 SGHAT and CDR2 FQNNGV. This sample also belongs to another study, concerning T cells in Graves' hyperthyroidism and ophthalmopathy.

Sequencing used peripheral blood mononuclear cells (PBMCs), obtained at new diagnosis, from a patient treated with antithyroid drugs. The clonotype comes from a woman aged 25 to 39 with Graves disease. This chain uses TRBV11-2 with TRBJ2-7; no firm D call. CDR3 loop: CASSLDRAYDEQYF. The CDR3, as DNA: TGTGCCAGCAGCTTAGATCGCGCGTACGATGAGCAGTACTTC.